This is a list of T cell receptor beta chains from one sample in a study of blood T cell repertoires in COVID-19. Sequenced by immunoSEQ multiplex PCR; TCRdb stores in-frame clones only, minus some. The table includes roughly 220,000 clones, under 90% detected once. Material for sequencing was peripheral blood. Receptors were obtained from a man younger than 40 with active or convalescent COVID-19. CDR3s include the opening cysteine and the closing phenylalanine or tryptophan. D genes are given only for firm matches. A clone size is listed for some rows: how often the clone was seen (once, few, many), or a class if it is expanded.

J gene: TRBJ1-1
V gene: TRBV6-5
D gene: -
clone size: -
CDR3 protein: CASSYVGASTNTEAFF
CDR3 DNA: TGTGCCAGCAGTTACGTAGGAGCCAGCACGAACACTGAAGCTTTCTTT

J gene: TRBJ2-5
V gene: TRBV29-1
D gene: TRBD1
clone size: -
CDR3 protein: CSANSRGQGKGETQYF
CDR3 DNA: TGCAGCGCTAATTCAAGAGGACAGGGGAAGGGAGAGACCCAGTACTTC

J gene: TRBJ2-2
V gene: TRBV30
D gene: TRBD2
clone size: -
CDR3 protein: CAWGDYLPPGELFF
CDR3 DNA: TGTGCCTGGGGGGACTACCTCCCACCAGGGGAGCTGTTTTTT

J gene: TRBJ2-7
V gene: TRBV27
D gene: TRBD1
clone size: -
CDR3 protein: CASSWDRGYEQYF
CDR3 DNA: TGTGCCAGCAGTTGGGACAGGGGATACGAGCAGTACTTC

J gene: TRBJ1-2
V gene: TRBV18
D gene: -
clone size: -
CDR3 protein: CASSPGAMRGYTF
CDR3 DNA: TGTGCCAGCTCACCTGGGGCGATGCGTGGCTACACCTTC

J gene: TRBJ2-1
V gene: TRBV9
D gene: TRBD1
clone size: once
CDR3 protein: CASSGTHFRDRGLNEQFF
CDR3 DNA: TGTGCCAGCAGCGGGACACACTTCCGGGACAGGGGGCTGAATGAGCAGTTCTTC

J gene: TRBJ2-5
V gene: TRBV6-6
D gene: TRBD2
clone size: once
CDR3 protein: CASSYSASGKETQYF
CDR3 DNA: TGTGCCAGCAGTTACTCGGCTAGCGGGAAAGAGACCCAGTACTTC

J gene: TRBJ1-3
V gene: TRBV6-5
D gene: TRBD1
clone size: once
CDR3 protein: CASRDRALSGNTIYF
CDR3 DNA: TGTGCCAGCAGAGACAGGGCCCTCTCTGGAAACACCATATATTTT

J gene: TRBJ2-3
V gene: TRBV13
D gene: TRBD2
clone size: once
CDR3 protein: CASSPGLAGGSTDTQYF
CDR3 DNA: TGTGCCAGCAGCCCAGGGCTAGCGGGGGGAAGCACAGATACGCAGTATTTT

J gene: TRBJ2-7
V gene: TRBV7-9
D gene: -
clone size: -
CDR3 protein: CASSLAGRQGTYEQYF
CDR3 DNA: TGTGCCAGCAGCTTAGCAGGACGGCAGGGCACCTACGAGCAGTACTTC

J gene: TRBJ2-5
V gene: TRBV29-1
D gene: TRBD1
clone size: -
CDR3 protein: CSVRDRAGQETQYF
CDR3 DNA: TGCAGCGTCAGGGACAGGGCCGGCCAAGAGACCCAGTACTTC

J gene: TRBJ1-1
V gene: TRBV20-1
D gene: -
clone size: once
CDR3 protein: CSARGAFF
CDR3 DNA: TGCAGTGCAAGGGGAGCTTTCTTT

J gene: TRBJ2-7
V gene: TRBV23-1
D gene: TRBD2
clone size: -
CDR3 protein: CARSPGVAAGGFYEQYF
CDR3 DNA: TGCGCCCGCAGCCCAGGGGTAGCAGCGGGGGGGTTCTACGAGCAGTACTTC

J gene: TRBJ2-7
V gene: TRBV7-2
D gene: TRBD1
clone size: -
CDR3 protein: CASSLGRQGLAYEQYF
CDR3 DNA: TGTGCCAGCAGCTTAGGCCGACAGGGTTTGGCCTACGAGCAGTACTTC

J gene: TRBJ1-5
V gene: TRBV19
D gene: -
clone size: -
CDR3 protein: CASSARTARNQPQHF
CDR3 DNA: TGTGCCAGTAGTGCTAGGACAGCCCGGAATCAGCCCCAGCATTTT

J gene: TRBJ1-2
V gene: TRBV12-3/TRBV12-4
D gene: -
clone size: -
CDR3 protein: CASSSTVGYTF
CDR3 DNA: TGTGCCAGCAGCTCCACAGTAGGCTACACCTTC

J gene: TRBJ2-3
V gene: TRBV7-2
D gene: TRBD2
clone size: -
CDR3 protein: CASSFSGVRSTDTQYF
CDR3 DNA: TGTGCCAGCAGTTTTAGCGGGGTCCGTTCCACAGATACGCAGTATTTT

J gene: TRBJ2-5
V gene: TRBV6-6
D gene: -
clone size: -
CDR3 protein: CASPRGMAETQYF
CDR3 DNA: TGTGCCAGCCCCAGGGGAATGGCAGAGACCCAGTACTTC

J gene: TRBJ2-5
V gene: TRBV7-6
D gene: TRBD2
clone size: -
CDR3 protein: CASSSGLGETQYF
CDR3 DNA: TGTGCCAGCAGCTCGGGACTAGGAGAGACCCAGTACTTC

J gene: TRBJ1-2
V gene: TRBV4-3
D gene: -
clone size: many
CDR3 protein: CASSQEVQGNYGYTF
CDR3 DNA: TGCGCCAGCAGCCAAGAGGTTCAGGGGAACTATGGCTACACCTTC

J gene: TRBJ1-1
V gene: TRBV28
D gene: -
clone size: -
CDR3 protein: CASSLPLGPNTEAFF
CDR3 DNA: TGTGCCAGCAGTTTGCCTCTGGGGCCGAACACTGAAGCTTTCTTT

J gene: TRBJ2-7
V gene: TRBV30
D gene: -
clone size: -
CDR3 protein: CAWNRGGVAGVSYEQYF
CDR3 DNA: TGTGCCTGGAACCGGGGAGGTGTGGCGGGCGTCTCCTACGAGCAGTACTTC

J gene: TRBJ1-4
V gene: TRBV7-9
D gene: -
clone size: -
CDR3 protein: CASSLEGGKLFF
CDR3 DNA: TGTGCCAGCAGCTTAGAGGGAGGAAAACTGTTTTTT

J gene: TRBJ2-1
V gene: TRBV6-2/TRBV6-3
D gene: -
clone size: -
CDR3 protein: CASSYSRGAWDEQFF
CDR3 DNA: TGTGCCAGCAGTTACTCCAGGGGCGCTTGGGATGAGCAGTTCTTC

J gene: TRBJ2-7
V gene: TRBV27
D gene: -
clone size: -
CDR3 protein: CASSLSEYSYEQYF
CDR3 DNA: TGTGCCAGCAGTTTGAGCGAGTACTCCTACGAGCAGTACTTC

J gene: TRBJ1-3
V gene: TRBV5-4
D gene: -
clone size: once
CDR3 protein: CASSLVGTGNTIYF
CDR3 DNA: TGTGCCAGCAGCTTGGTGGGGACAGGAAACACCATATATTTT

J gene: TRBJ1-3
V gene: TRBV5-1
D gene: TRBD1
clone size: -
CDR3 protein: CASSLTQGRQNTIYF
CDR3 DNA: TGCGCCAGCAGCCTAACACAGGGGAGACAAAACACCATATATTTT

J gene: TRBJ2-7
V gene: TRBV6-5
D gene: TRBD1
clone size: -
CDR3 protein: CASSYGDRPYYEQYF
CDR3 DNA: TGTGCCAGCAGTTACGGGGACAGGCCGTACTACGAGCAGTACTTC

J gene: TRBJ1-2
V gene: TRBV5-4
D gene: TRBD1
clone size: -
CDR3 protein: CASSPSTGASYGYTF
CDR3 DNA: TGTGCCAGCAGCCCCTCCACAGGGGCGAGCTATGGCTACACCTTC

J gene: TRBJ1-3
V gene: TRBV3-1/TRBV3-2
D gene: -
clone size: -
CDR3 protein: CASSHDRIAGNTIYF
CDR3 DNA: TGTGCCAGCAGCCACGACAGGATCGCTGGAAACACCATATATTTT

J gene: TRBJ2-1
V gene: TRBV5-8
D gene: -
clone size: once
CDR3 protein: CASRKPGHLIEQFF
CDR3 DNA: TGTGCCAGCCGCAAACCGGGACACCTAATTGAGCAGTTCTTC

J gene: TRBJ1-1
V gene: TRBV6-1
D gene: -
clone size: -
CDR3 protein: CASSELPLTNTEAFF
CDR3 DNA: TGTGCCAGCAGTGAACTGCCACTTACGAACACTGAAGCTTTCTTT